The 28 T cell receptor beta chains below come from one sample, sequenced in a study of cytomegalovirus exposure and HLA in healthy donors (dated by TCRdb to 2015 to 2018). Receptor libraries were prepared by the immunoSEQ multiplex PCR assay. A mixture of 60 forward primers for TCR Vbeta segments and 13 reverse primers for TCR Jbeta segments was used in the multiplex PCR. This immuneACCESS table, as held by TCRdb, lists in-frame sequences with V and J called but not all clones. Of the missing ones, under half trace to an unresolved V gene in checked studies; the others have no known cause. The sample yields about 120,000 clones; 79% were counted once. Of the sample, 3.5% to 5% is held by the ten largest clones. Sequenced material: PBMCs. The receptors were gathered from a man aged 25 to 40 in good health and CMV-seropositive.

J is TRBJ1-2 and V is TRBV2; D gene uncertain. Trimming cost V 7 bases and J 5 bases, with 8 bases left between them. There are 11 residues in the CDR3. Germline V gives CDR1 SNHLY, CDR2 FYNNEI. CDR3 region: CASTLSYGYTF. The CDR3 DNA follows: TGTGCCAGCACGCTAAGTTATGGCTACACCTTC.

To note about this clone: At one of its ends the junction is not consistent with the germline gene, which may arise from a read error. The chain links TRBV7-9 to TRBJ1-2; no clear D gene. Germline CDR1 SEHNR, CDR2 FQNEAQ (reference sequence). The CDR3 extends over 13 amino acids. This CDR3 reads CSSSSSRGFGYTF. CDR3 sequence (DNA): TGTTCCAGCAGCTCTAGTCGGGGTTTTGGCTACACCTTC.

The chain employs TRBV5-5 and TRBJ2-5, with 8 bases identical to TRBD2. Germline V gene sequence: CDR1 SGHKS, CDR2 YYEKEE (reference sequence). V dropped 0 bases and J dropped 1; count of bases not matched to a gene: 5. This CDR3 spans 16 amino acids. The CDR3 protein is CASSLVAGGFQETQYF. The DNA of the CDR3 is TGTGCCAGCAGCTTGGTGGCGGGGGGATTCCAAGAGACCCAGTACTTC.

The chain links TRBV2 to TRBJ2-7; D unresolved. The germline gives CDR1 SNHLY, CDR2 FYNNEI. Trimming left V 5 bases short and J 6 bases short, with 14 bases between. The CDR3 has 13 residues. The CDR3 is CASSPYTVSEQYF. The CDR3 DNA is TGTGCCAGCAGTCCCTATACAGTCTCCGAGCAGTACTTC.

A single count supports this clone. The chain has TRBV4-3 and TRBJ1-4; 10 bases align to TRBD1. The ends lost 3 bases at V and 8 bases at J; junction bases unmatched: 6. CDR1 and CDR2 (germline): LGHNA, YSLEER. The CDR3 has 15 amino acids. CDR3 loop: CASSQAGTGVEKLFF. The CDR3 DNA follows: TGCGCCAGCAGCCAGGCCGGGACAGGGGTCGAAAAACTGTTTTTT.

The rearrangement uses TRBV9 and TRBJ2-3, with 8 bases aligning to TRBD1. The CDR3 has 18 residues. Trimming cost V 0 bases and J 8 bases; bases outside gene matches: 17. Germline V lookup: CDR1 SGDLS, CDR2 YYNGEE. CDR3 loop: CASSVVSDVTGGRGTQYF. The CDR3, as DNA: TGTGCCAGCAGCGTAGTTTCTGACGTAACAGGGGGTAGGGGTACGCAGTATTTT.

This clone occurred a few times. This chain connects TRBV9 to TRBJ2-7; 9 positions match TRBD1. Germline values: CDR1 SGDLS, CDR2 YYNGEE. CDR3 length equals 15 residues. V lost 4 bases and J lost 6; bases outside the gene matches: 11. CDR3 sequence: CASSPRDRVPLEQYF. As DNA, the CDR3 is TGTGCCAGCAGCCCTCGGGACAGGGTCCCTCTCGAGCAGTACTTC.

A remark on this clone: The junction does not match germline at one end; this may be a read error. CDR3 bases: TGTGCCTGTATGAGAAGAGCGGCAGCAGGGGCCAACGGCCTGACTTTC. Its protein product is CACMRRAAAGANGLTF. The chain has TRBV30 and TRBJ2-6, with a possible D match to TRBD1 (6 bases). Germline CDR1 reads GTSNPN; CDR2 reads SVGIG (reference sequence). The CDR3 consists of 16 residues.

DNA for the CDR3: TGTGCCAGCTCACCGATGGCAGGGACTTACAATGAGCAGTTCTTC. This codes for CASSPMAGTYNEQFF. V gene TRBV18 combines with J gene TRBJ2-1, with D perhaps TRBD2 (6 bases). From germline, CDR1 is KGHSH and CDR2 LQKENI. The CDR3 contains 15 residues. V was cut by 3 bases and J by 4 bases, with 13 bases left in between.

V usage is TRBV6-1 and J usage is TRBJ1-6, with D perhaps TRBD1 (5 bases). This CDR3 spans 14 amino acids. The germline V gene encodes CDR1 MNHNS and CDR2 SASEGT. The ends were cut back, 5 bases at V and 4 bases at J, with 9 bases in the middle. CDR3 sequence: CASSQDTYNSPLHF. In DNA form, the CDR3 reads TGTGCCAGCAGTCAGGACACTTATAATTCACCCCTCCACTTT.

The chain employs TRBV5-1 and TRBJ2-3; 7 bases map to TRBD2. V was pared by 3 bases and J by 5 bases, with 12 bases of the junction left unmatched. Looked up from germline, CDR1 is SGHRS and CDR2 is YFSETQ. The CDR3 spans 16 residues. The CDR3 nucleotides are TGCGCCAGCAGCTATGTGGGGGGGGAGGGCGAAGATACGCAGTATTTT. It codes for CASSYVGGEGEDTQYF.

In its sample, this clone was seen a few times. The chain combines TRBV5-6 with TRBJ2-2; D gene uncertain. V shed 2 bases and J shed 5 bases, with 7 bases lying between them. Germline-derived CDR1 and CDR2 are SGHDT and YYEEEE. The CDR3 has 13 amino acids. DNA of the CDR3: TGTGCCAGCAGCTTACAGAGAACCGGGGAGCTGTTTTTT. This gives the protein CASSLQRTGELFF.

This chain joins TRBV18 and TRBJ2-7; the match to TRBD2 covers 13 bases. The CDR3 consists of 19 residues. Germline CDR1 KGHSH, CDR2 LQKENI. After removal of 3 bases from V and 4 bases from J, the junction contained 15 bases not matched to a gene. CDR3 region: CASSPELIPGLAGLYEQYF. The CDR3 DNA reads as TGTGCCAGCTCACCGGAATTGATCCCGGGACTAGCGGGATTATACGAGCAGTACTTC.

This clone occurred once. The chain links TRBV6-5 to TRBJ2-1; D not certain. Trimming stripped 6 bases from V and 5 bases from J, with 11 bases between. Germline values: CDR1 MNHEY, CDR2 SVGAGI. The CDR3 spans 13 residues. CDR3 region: CASSRLRNNEQFF. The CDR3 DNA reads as TGTGCCAGCAGCCGCCTGAGGAACAATGAGCAGTTCTTC.

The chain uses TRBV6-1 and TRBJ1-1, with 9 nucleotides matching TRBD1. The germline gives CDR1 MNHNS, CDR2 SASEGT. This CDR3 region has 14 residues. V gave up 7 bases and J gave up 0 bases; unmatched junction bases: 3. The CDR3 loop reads CASKGQGMNTEAFF. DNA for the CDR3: TGTGCCAGCAAAGGACAGGGGATGAACACTGAAGCTTTCTTT.

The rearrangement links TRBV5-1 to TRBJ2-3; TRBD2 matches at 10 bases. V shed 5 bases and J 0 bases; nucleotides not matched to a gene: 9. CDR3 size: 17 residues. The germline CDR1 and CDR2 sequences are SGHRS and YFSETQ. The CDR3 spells CASSFTLAGVSTDTQYF. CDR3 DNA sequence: TGCGCCAGCAGTTTTACGCTAGCGGGAGTGAGCACAGATACGCAGTATTTT.

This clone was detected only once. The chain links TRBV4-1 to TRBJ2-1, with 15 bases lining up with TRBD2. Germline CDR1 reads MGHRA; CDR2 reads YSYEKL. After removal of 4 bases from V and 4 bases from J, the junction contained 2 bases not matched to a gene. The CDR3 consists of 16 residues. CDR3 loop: CASSLGTSGGYNEQFF. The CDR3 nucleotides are TGCGCCAGCAGCCTTGGGACTAGCGGGGGGTACAATGAGCAGTTCTTC.

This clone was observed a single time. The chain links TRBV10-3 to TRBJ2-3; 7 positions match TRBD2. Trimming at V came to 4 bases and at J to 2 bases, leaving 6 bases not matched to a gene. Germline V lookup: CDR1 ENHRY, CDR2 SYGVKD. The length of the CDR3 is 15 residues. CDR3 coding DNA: TGTGCCATCAGTGGTGCTAGCGGTCTCACAGATACGCAGTATTTT. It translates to CAISGASGLTDTQYF.

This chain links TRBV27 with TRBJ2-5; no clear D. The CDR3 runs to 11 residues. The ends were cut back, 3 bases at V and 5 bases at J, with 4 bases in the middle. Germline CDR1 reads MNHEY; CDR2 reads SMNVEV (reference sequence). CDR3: CASSFRETQYF. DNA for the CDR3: TGTGCCAGCAGTTTCCGGGAGACCCAGTACTTC.

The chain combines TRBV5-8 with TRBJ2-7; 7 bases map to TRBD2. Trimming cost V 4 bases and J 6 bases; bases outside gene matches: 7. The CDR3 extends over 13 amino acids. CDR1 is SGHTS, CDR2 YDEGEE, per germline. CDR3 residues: CASSNVGGFEQYF. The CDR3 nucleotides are TGTGCCAGCAGCAACGTGGGAGGGTTCGAGCAGTACTTC.

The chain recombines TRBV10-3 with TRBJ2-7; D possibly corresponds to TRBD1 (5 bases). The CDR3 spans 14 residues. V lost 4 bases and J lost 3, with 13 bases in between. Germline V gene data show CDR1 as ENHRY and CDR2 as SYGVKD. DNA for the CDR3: TGTGCCATCAGTGGGGGCAGGGTGGGCTACGAGCAGTACTTC. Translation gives CAISGGRVGYEQYF.

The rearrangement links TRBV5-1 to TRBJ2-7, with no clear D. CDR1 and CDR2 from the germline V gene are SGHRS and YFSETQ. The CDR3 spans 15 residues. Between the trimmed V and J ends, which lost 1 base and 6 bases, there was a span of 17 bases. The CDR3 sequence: CASSLWWVTASEQYF. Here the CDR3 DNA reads TGCGCCAGCAGCTTGTGGTGGGTCACTGCTAGCGAGCAGTACTTC.

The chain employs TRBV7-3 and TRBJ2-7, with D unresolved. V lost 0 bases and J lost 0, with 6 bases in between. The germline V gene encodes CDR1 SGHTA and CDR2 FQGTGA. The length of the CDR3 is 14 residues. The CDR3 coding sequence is TGTGCCAGCAGCTTAACGATCAGCTCCTACGAGCAGTACTTC. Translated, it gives CASSLTISSYEQYF.

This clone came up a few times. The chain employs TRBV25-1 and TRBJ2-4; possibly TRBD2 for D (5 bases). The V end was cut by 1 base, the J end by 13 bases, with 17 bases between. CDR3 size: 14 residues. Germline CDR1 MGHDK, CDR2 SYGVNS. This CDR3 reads CASSEWETIYPQYF. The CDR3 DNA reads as TGTGCCAGCAGTGAATGGGAGACTATATACCCCCAGTACTTC.

CDR3 residues: CASSPATSGSLSYNEQFF. The CDR3 bases are TGTGCCAGCTCACCAGCGACTAGCGGGAGTTTATCCTACAATGAGCAGTTCTTC. The rearrangement links TRBV18 to TRBJ2-1; 12 bases are a match to TRBD2. Losses at the gene ends were 2 bases for V and 1 base for J; bases not matched to a gene: 6. This CDR3 region has 18 residues. Germline assignment: CDR1 KGHSH and CDR2 LQKENI.

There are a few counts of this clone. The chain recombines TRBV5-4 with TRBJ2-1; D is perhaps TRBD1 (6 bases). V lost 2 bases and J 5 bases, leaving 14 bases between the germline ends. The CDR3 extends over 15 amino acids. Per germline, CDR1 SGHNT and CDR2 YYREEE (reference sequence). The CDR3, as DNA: TGTGCCAGCAGCTTTCTGGGGGCCAACGACAATGAGCAGTTCTTC. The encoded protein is CASSFLGANDNEQFF.

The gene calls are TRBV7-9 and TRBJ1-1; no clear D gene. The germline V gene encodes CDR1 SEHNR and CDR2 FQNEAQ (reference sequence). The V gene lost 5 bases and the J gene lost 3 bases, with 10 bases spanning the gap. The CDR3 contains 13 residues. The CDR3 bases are TGTGCCAGCAGCCCGGCGCGGGACACTGAAGCTTTCTTT. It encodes CASSPARDTEAFF.

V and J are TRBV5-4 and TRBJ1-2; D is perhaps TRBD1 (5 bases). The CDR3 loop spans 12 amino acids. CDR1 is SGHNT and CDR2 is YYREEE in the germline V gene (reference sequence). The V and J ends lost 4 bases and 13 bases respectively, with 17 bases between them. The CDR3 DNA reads TGTGCCAGCAGCCGGACGGACATTTCGGCCACCTTC. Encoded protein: CASSRTDISATF.